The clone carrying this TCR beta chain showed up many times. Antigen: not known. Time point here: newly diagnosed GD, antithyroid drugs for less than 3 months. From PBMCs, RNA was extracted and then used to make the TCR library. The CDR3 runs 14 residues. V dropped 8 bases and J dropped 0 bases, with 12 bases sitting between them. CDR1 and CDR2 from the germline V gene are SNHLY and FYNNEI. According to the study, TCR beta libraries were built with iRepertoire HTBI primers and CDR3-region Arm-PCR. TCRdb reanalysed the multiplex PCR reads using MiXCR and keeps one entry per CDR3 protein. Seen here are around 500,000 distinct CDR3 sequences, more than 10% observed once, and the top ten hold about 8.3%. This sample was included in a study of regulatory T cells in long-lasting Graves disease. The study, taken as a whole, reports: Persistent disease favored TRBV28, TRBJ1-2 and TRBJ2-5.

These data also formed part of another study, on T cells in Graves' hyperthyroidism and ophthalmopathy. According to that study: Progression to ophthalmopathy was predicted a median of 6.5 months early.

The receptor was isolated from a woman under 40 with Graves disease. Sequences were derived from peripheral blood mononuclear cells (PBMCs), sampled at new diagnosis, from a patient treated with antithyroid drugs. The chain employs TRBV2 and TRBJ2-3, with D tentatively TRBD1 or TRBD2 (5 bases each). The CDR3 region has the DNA TGTGCCAGCGAGAGGGGTCTCAGCACAGATACGCAGTATTTT. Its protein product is CASERGLSTDTQYF.